This TCR beta chain was recorded in a study of regulatory T cells in long-lasting Graves disease. On the study more broadly: New Graves' disease cases had less than 3 months of antithyroid drugs.

CDR3 length equals 13 residues. Trimming left V 6 bases short and J 1 base short, with 12 bases between. CDR1 is SQVTM, CDR2 ANQGSEA, per germline. Sequencing libraries for TCR beta were prepared with iRepertoire HTBI primers and Arm-PCR of CDR3 regions. Using its own MiXCR run on the multiplex PCR reads, TCRdb lists one record per CDR3 protein. The sample lists roughly 420,000 distinct CDR3 sequences, about 16% seen once, with 23% in the top ten. The sample's time point: newly diagnosed GD, antithyroid drugs for less than 3 months. The authors made the TCR library using RNA they extracted from PBMCs. General study findings and limits: Lower TCR diversity characterized persistent Graves' patients relative to newly diagnosed patients. Preferential use of TRBV28, TRBJ1-2 and TRBJ2-5 was seen in persistent disease.

Ten or more counts support this clonotype. Its antigen is not known. These sequences were also reported in another study, on T cells in Graves' hyperthyroidism and ophthalmopathy. Per that paper: HTBI primers were employed in a first-round RT-PCR of the TCR CDR3.

This sequence was found in a woman aged 18-29 years with Graves disease. The rearrangement links TRBV29-1 to TRBJ1-1; D not resolved. Sequencing was performed on peripheral blood mononuclear cells (PBMCs), taken at new diagnosis, from a patient treated with antithyroid drugs. The CDR3 sequence: CSVYVTGNTEAFF. The DNA of the CDR3 is TGCAGCGTCTACGTCACCGGGAACACTGAAGCTTTCTTT.